The source of this T cell receptor beta chain is a study of shared clonotypes between healthy human individuals. Study-level information: Donor composition was a couple of women and three men, aged 18 to 49.

Assay execution took place at the deep level. Clones were read by immunoSEQ multiplex PCR, and TCRdb kept only the in-frame ones, dropping some. The data show about 2 million clones, 85% to 95% seen once. Germline CDR1 and CDR2: MDHEN and SYDVKM. V shed 5 bases and J shed 4 bases, with 11 bases lying between them. There are 13 residues in the CDR3. Naive CD45RA+ and memory CD45RA-negative subsets were split from CD4+ cells. The chain couples TRBV28 to TRBJ1-1, with D tentatively TRBD1 (5 bases). This TCR derives from a man younger than 30 in good health. Sequences were obtained from naive CD4+ T cells sorted from blood. Subset described: CD45RA+ positively selected. CDR3 sequence (DNA): TGTGCCAGCAGTCCCCCGGGGGGCACTGAAGCTTTCTTT. It specifies CASSPPGGTEAFF.